Detailed here is one TCR beta chain. Relative to its sample, this clonotype is medium-sized (0.01 to 0.1%). No antigen is known for it. No qualities accompany the bases; no much larger clone lies one base away. The method behind the library was multiplex PCR. TRB libraries were made by one-step amplicon PCR using EuroClonality-NGS primers on 95 to 100 ng genomic DNA. Sequencing of TRB amplicons was performed on Illumina MiSeq instruments using 2 x 250 bp version 2 chemistry. As for the authors' bioinformatics: Primary TRB sequence analysis and V(D)J annotation were performed with IMGT/HighV-QUEST. Once nonfunctional clones had been removed and the data downsampled for comparisons between samples, VDJtools was used to evaluate repertoire diversity and composition. TCRdb ran its own pipeline on the public reads, namely fastp trimming at Q25 and MiXCR clone calling, and kept in-frame beta chains. CDR3 protein duplicates are merged, each entry listing the most common genes and DNA. The V and J calls reflect TCRdb's pipeline rather than the authors' work. The sample table records roughly 4,100 distinct CDR3 sequences; approximately 26% of these occur just once. The ten largest clones capture about 8.9% of the sample.

The healthy control blood was obtained from volunteer donors, who were supplied by blood services in Australia and France. Genomic DNA for TCR repertoire analysis was extracted from either whole blood samples or PBMCs. This sample was included in a study of somatic reversion in DOCK8 deficiency (dated by TCRdb to about 2020). Describing the broader study: In the study, T cell receptor beta repertoires were compared across three groups: DOCK8-deficient patients, DOCK8-revertant patients and healthy volunteers. The ways in which somatic reversion of pathogenic DOCK8 variants alters lymphocyte differentiation and function in DOCK8 deficiency were investigated. The DOCK8-deficient patients included in the study had been described in earlier reports. Points the paper makes about the study in general: The source material for each sample, whole blood versus PBMCs, was not specified per sample in the methods.

Based on the germline V gene (reference sequence), the CDR1 and CDR2 sequences are GTSNPN and SVGIG. Its CDR3 holds 14 amino acids, cysteine through phenylalanine. Only the CDR3 portion is preserved as DNA: 42 bases, with reading frame beginning at the first base. V and J are truncated by 6 bases and 1 base respectively, leaving an intervening sequence of 15 bases. The rearranged segments are TRBV30 and TRBJ1-1; the D gene is perhaps TRBD1, on 5 matching bases. The sample was peripheral blood. This sequence was found in a human donor in good health. The CDR3 in this case is CACPANRWNTEAFF. In nucleotide form, the sequence is TGTGCCTGTCCCGCCAACAGGTGGAACACTGAAGCTTTCTTT.